A single sample gave rise to the 4 T cell receptor beta chains below, sequenced in a study of T cell responses to AZD1222 COVID-19 vaccine. Data came from immunoSEQ multiplex PCR; TCRdb stores just in-frame clones and leaves some out. The data show around 160,000 clones, with about 91% seen just once and about 15% held by the top ten. The sample in question was peripheral blood, obtained on day 0 of AZD1222 vaccination. The receptor source for this set is an adult in good health.

This clone was observed a few times. The chain joins TRBV5-1 to TRBJ1-2; D might be TRBD1 (6 bases). V lost 5 bases, J lost 5 bases, and 13 bases lay in between. Germline lookup yields CDR1 SGHRS and CDR2 YFSETQ. The CDR3 covers 13 residues. The CDR3 DNA sequence: TGCGCCAGCAGTAAGGACAGAGAGTATGGCTACACCTTC. This translates into CASSKDREYGYTF.

The chain is built from TRBV27 and TRBJ1-2, with unresolved D. This CDR3 is built from 15 residues. Germline-derived CDR1 and CDR2 are MNHEY and SMNVEV (reference sequence). The V end was cut by 9 bases, the J end by 8 bases, with 25 bases between. DNA of the CDR3: TGTGCCAGTACCCCTTCGACACCGGCCTACGGGGGCTACACCTTC. It specifies CASTPSTPAYGGYTF.

The V and J genes are TRBV4-2 and TRBJ1-3, with D possibly matching TRBD1 (6 bases). CDR1 LGHNA and CDR2 YNFKEQ come from the germline V gene. V was cut by 0 bases and J by 2 bases, with 11 bases left in between. The CDR3 contains 16 residues. CDR3 region: CASSQEGTIAGNTIYF. CDR3 coding DNA: TGTGCCAGCAGCCAAGAGGGGACAATTGCTGGAAACACCATATATTTT.

The V call is TRBV7-3, the J call TRBJ2-1; 10 nucleotides line up with TRBD2. Trimming removed 5 bases from V and 7 bases from J; junction bases left unmatched: 5. The CDR3 covers 14 residues. The V gene's germline CDR1 is SGHTA and CDR2 FQGTGA. The CDR3 loop reads CASSRTSGENEQFF. The CDR3 DNA reads TGTGCCAGCAGCCGCACTAGCGGGGAAAATGAGCAGTTCTTC.